This T cell receptor beta chain was sequenced in a study of cytomegalovirus exposure and HLA in healthy donors. Study-level information: When 350 to 400 donors were genotyped, roughly 82% of them were found to fall in the Caucasian-associated ancestry cluster. General study results and limits: A later analysis reportedly found that, within productive TCRs, an Asian-associated ancestry cluster had fewer N-insertions than the mean observed across the roughly 700 donors.

The PCR had 60 Vbeta and 13 Jbeta primers. The assay was immunoSEQ multiplex PCR, and TCRdb's table has in-frame clones only and misses some. The sample shows 150,000 to 200,000 clones, just under 80% of them seen only once. The study sampled nominally healthy donors, though unrecorded immune exposures were likely. Remarks on this clone: Its antigen remains unknown.

The specimen was PBMCs. The clonotype comes from a woman under 40 in good health and CMV-seropositive.

This CDR3 is CASSPDSGSTGELFF. The CDR3 DNA reads TGTGCCAGCAGCCCCGACAGCGGGAGCACCGGGGAGCTGTTTTTT. The rearrangement links TRBV6-4 to TRBJ2-2; 8 nucleotides align to TRBD2. The CDR3 extends over 15 amino acids. The V and J ends lost 6 bases and 4 bases, in that order; junction bases with no gene match: 7. Germline loops: CDR1 MRHNA, CDR2 SNTAGT.